Each of the 12 T cell receptor beta chains below was sequenced from the same sample in a study of T cell repertoires in cytomegalovirus infection. For these TCRs, the target antigens are not known. TCRdb fed the reads into MiXCR, producing one record per CDR3 protein. The sample yields fewer than 650,000 distinct CDR3 sequences, about 40% seen once. The input for sequencing was cultured PBMCs, taken from culture after CMV antigen stimulation. Source of these receptors: a human donor in good health (CMV status not recorded). Some clones in this sample may be carry-over from other donors' samples.

V is TRBV2 and J is TRBJ2-1; no clear D gene. The length of the CDR3 is 18 residues. Trimming removed 3 bases at V and 0 bases at J, with 18 bases between. The V gene's germline CDR1 is SNHLY and CDR2 FYNNEI. CDR3 loop: CASSDISGQLLSYNEQFF. CDR3 DNA: TGTGCCAGCAGTGATATATCCGGGCAGCTCCTCTCCTACAATGAGCAGTTCTTC. Filled out from reference TRBV2 and TRBJ2-1, the complete variable domain reads EPEVTQTPSHQVTQMGQEVILRCVPISNHLYFYWYRQILGQKVEFLVSFYNNEISEKSEIFDDQFSVERPDGSNFTLKIRSTKLEDSAMYFCASSDISGQLLSYNEQFFGPGTRLTVL.

This clonotype was seen more than once but under ten times. The CDR3 is CASRPGAAMGYTF. The CDR3 bases are TGTGCCAGCAGGCCAGGAGCGGCTATGGGCTACACCTTC. The rearrangement joins TRBV3-1 to TRBJ1-2; no clear D. This CDR3 has 13 amino acids. V lost 6 bases to trimming and J lost 8 bases, with 16 bases between them. Germline CDR1 reads LGHDT; CDR2 reads YNNKEL (reference sequence). Supplemented by reference TRBV3-1 and TRBJ1-2, the full variable domain reads DTAVSQTPKYLVTQMGNDKSIKCEQNLGHDTMYWYKQDSKKFLKIMFSYNNKELIINETVPNRFSPKSPDKAHLNLHINSLELGDSAVYFCASRPGAAMGYTFGSGTRLTVV.

V and J are TRBV12-3 or TRBV12-4 and TRBJ2-3, with D tentatively TRBD2 (6 bases). CDR3 length equals 13 residues. Trimming took 11 bases from V and 2 from J, leaving 14 bases between them. The CDR3 DNA is TGTGCCGGCTTGGGGGGACCCACAGATACGCAGTATTTT. This sequence encodes CAGLGGPTDTQYF.

This chain connects TRBV7-2 to TRBJ2-7, with D hard to call. Germline V gene data show CDR1 as SGHTA and CDR2 as FQGNSA. V lost 5 bases and J lost 3, with 14 bases in between. The CDR3 has 14 residues. The CDR3 nucleotides are TGTGCCAGCAGCCCCGATGGTCCCCTCTACGAGCAGTACTTC. It codes for CASSPDGPLYEQYF.

This clonotype was seen a few times. The V call is TRBV7-2, the J call TRBJ2-1, with 10 nucleotides matching TRBD2. CDR1 is SGHTA and CDR2 is FQGNSA in the germline V gene. The CDR3 sequence is 16 residues long. The V gene end was trimmed by 5 bases and the J gene end by 4 bases; junction bases not matched to a gene: 8. CDR3 sequence reads: CASSPNGLAAYNEQFF. For the CDR3, the DNA is TGTGCCAGCAGCCCAAACGGACTAGCGGCATACAATGAGCAGTTCTTC.

Here the CDR3 reads CSARDPLNAQPQHF. The CDR3 bases are TGCAGTGCTAGAGATCCCCTTAATGCTCAGCCCCAGCATTTT. This rearrangement joins TRBV20-1 to TRBJ1-5; D not resolved. Per the germline V gene, CDR1 is DFQATT and CDR2 is SNEGSKA (reference sequence). CDR3 length equals 14 residues. The V end was cut by 0 bases, the J end by 6 bases, with 12 bases between.

This clonotype was counted only a few times. This chain connects TRBV12-3 or TRBV12-4 to TRBJ2-7; 10 nucleotides match TRBD2. J was trimmed by 3 bases and V by 6 bases; bases with no gene match: 5. The CDR3 consists of 14 residues. CDR3 loop: CASRPTSGNYEQYF. The DNA of the CDR3 is TGTGCCAGCAGGCCAACTAGCGGGAACTACGAGCAGTACTTC.

This clonotype was seen a single time. This sequence joins TRBV4-3 and TRBJ2-5; possible D gene TRBD2, 6 bases. The CDR3 covers 15 residues. CDR1 is LGHNA, CDR2 YSLEER, per germline. V lost 4 bases, J lost 3 bases, and 15 bases lay in between. CDR3 nucleotide sequence: TGCGCCAGCAGCCCGGGGGTCCTAGTCGAAGAGACCCAGTACTTC. Translation gives CASSPGVLVEETQYF.

The chain recombines TRBV7-4 with TRBJ2-7, with D possibly matching TRBD2 (6 bases). CDR1 is SGHVT, CDR2 SQSDAQ, per germline. Trimming removed 3 bases at V and 3 bases at J, with 12 bases between. The CDR3 covers 14 residues. The CDR3 nucleotides read TGTGCCAGCAGCTTGGGCGGGATGATCTACGAGCAGTACTTC. It codes for CASSLGGMIYEQYF. The whole variable domain, filled in from reference TRBV7-4 and TRBJ2-7, reads GAGVSQSPRYKVAKRGRDVALRCDSISGHVTLYWYRQTLGQGSEVLTYSQSDAQRDKSGRPSGRFSAERPERSVSTLKIQRTEQGDSAVYLCASSLGGMIYEQYFGPGTRLTVT.

The chain has TRBV7-8 and TRBJ2-1, with TRBD2 matching over 7 bases. The length of the CDR3 is 16 residues. V shed 5 bases and J 3 bases; nucleotides not matched to a gene: 10. Germline V gives CDR1 SGHVS, CDR2 FQNEAQ. The CDR3 sequence is CASSPTRAGSYNEQFF. CDR3 sequence (DNA): TGTGCCAGCAGCCCAACGAGAGCGGGAAGCTACAATGAGCAGTTCTTC.

This clonotype was detected only a few times. This CDR3 reads CAISLDRGNEQFF. The CDR3 bases are TGTGCCATCAGCCTCGACAGGGGGAATGAGCAGTTCTTC. The genes are TRBV10-3 and TRBJ2-1; TRBD1 matches at 9 bases. The germline CDR1 and CDR2 sequences are ENHRY and SYGVKD. The CDR3 is made up of 13 amino acids. V trimming: 6 bases; J trimming: 7 bases; junction bases outside the gene matches: 4.

The J gene is TRBJ1-5, the V gene TRBV6-2 or TRBV6-3; 7 nucleotides line up with TRBD1. V lost 8 bases, J lost 0 bases, and 10 bases stayed unmatched. Germline CDR1 reads MNHEY; CDR2 reads SVGEGT. There are 16 residues in the CDR3. CDR3 residues: CASSRDSRYSNQPQHF. In DNA form, the CDR3 reads TGTGCCAGCTCCCGGGACAGCCGCTATAGCAATCAGCCCCAGCATTTT.